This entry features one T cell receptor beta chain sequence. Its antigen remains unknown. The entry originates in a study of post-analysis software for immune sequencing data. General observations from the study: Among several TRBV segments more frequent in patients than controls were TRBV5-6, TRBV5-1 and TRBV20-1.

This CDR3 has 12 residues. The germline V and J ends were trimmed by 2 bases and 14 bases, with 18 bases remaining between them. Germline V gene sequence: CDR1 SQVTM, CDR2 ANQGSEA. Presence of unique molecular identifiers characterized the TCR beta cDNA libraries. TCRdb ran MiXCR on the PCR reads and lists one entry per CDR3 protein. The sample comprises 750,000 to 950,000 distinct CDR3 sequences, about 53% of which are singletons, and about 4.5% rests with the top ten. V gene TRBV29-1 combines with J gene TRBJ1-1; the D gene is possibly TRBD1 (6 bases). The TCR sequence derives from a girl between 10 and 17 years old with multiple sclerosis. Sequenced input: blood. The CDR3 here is CSVEQGNFIAFF. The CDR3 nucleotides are TGCAGCGTTGAACAGGGGAATTTTATAGCCTTCTTT.